The rows below give T cell receptor beta chains drawn from one sample of a study of blood T cell repertoires in COVID-19. TCRdb keeps only in-frame clones here, not all; method: immunoSEQ multiplex PCR. The sample lists 60,000 to 85,000 clones; roughly 90% were seen once. The sequenced material came from peripheral blood. The receptor set was obtained from a man aged 50 to 59 with acute or convalescent COVID-19. The CDR3 runs from the conserved cysteine through the conserved F or W. A D gene is named only where the DNA matches it firmly. Expanded clones are given a class, and other clones once, few, many or no size at all.

v_gene,abundance,j_gene,d_gene,CDR3aa,CDR3nt
TRBV11-2,.,TRBJ2-1,.,CASSYSPGQVYNEQFF,TGTGCCAGCAGCTACTCCCCCGGTCAGGTTTACAATGAGCAGTTCTTC
TRBV9,.,TRBJ1-2,TRBD1,CASSSLQGAYGYTF,TGTGCCAGCAGCTCACTCCAGGGGGCCTATGGCTACACCTTC
TRBV7-6,.,TRBJ2-1,.,CASSPLTGWNEQFF,TGTGCCAGCAGCCCGCTGACGGGGTGGAATGAGCAGTTCTTC
TRBV6-6,.,TRBJ1-1,TRBD1,CASSYSPRQGPAFF,TGTGCCAGCAGTTACTCCCCTCGACAGGGGCCAGCTTTCTTT
TRBV5-1,.,TRBJ2-2,TRBD1,CASSLAPRTGTGVTGELFF,TGCGCCAGCAGCTTGGCCCCCAGGACAGGGACGGGGGTCACCGGGGAGCTGTTTTTT
TRBV7-2,.,TRBJ2-5,TRBD2,CASSLVGGGQETQYF,TGTGCCAGCAGCTTAGTGGGCGGGGGCCAAGAGACCCAGTACTTC
TRBV2,.,TRBJ1-6,.,CASSEARVNSPLHF,TGTGCCAGCAGTGAAGCGCGCGTGAATTCACCCCTCCACTTT
TRBV30,.,TRBJ2-1,TRBD2,CAWTSGSYNEQFF,TGTGCCTGGACTAGCGGGAGTTACAATGAGCAGTTCTTC
TRBV27,.,TRBJ2-3,.,CASRTGLSQYF,TGTGCCAGCAGAACAGGGTTGTCACAGTATTTT
TRBV2,few,TRBJ1-4,TRBD1,CASWGAGQGAEKLFF,TGTGCCAGCTGGGGGGCGGGACAGGGTGCTGAAAAACTGTTTTTT
TRBV5-8,.,TRBJ1-6,TRBD1,CASSPRDSYNSPLHF,TGTGCCAGCAGCCCCCGGGACAGTTATAATTCACCCCTCCACTTT
TRBV10-3,.,TRBJ2-5,TRBD1,CAISGRDSLQETQYF,TGTGCCATCAGTGGCCGGGACAGCCTACAAGAGACCCAGTACTTC
TRBV7-9,.,TRBJ1-1,.,CASSGEIALVNTEAFF,TGTGCCAGCAGCGGGGAGATTGCTCTCGTGAACACTGAAGCTTTCTTT
TRBV3-1/TRBV3-2,.,TRBJ1-1,.,CASRTDMNTEAFF,TGTGCCAGCAGGACGGACATGAACACTGAAGCTTTCTTT
TRBV7-9,.,TRBJ1-3,.,CASSFGVISGNTIYF,TGTGCCAGCAGCTTCGGTGTGATATCTGGAAACACCATATATTTT
TRBV19,once,TRBJ2-1,TRBD2,CASSMMRGVHNEQFF,TGTGCCAGTAGTATGATGCGGGGGGTGCACAATGAGCAGTTCTTC
TRBV3-1/TRBV3-2,once,TRBJ1-5,TRBD1,CASSRPRDSYQPQHF,TGTGCCAGCAGCCGCCCCCGGGACAGTTATCAGCCCCAGCATTTT
TRBV5-1,.,TRBJ2-1,TRBD1,CASSSDGTDYNEQFF,TGCGCCAGCAGCTCCGACGGGACAGACTACAATGAGCAGTTCTTC
TRBV30,once,TRBJ2-3,TRBD2,CAWSGLAGATDTQYF,TGTGCCTGGAGTGGACTAGCGGGGGCCACAGATACGCAGTATTTT
TRBV30,.,TRBJ1-1,.,CAWSSGTMNTEAFF,TGTGCCTGGAGTTCGGGGACAATGAACACTGAAGCTTTCTTT
TRBV29-1,.,TRBJ2-7,TRBD2,CSVESGSSYEQYF,TGCAGCGTTGAAAGCGGGAGCTCCTACGAGCAGTACTTC
TRBV7-6,.,TRBJ2-1,TRBD2,CASSLARPGTSGGNEQFF,TGTGCCAGCAGCTTAGCCAGACCTGGGACTAGCGGTGGCAATGAGCAGTTCTTC
TRBV9,.,TRBJ1-2,TRBD1,CASSTPDRAGYTF,TGTGCCAGCAGCACCCCGGACAGGGCTGGCTACACCTTC
TRBV4-2,.,TRBJ2-2,TRBD2,CASSQRSGGADTGELFF,TGTGCCAGCAGCCAAAGGAGCGGGGGGGCCGACACCGGGGAGCTGTTTTTT